This TCR beta chain was captured by sequencing in a study of T cells in Graves' hyperthyroidism and ophthalmopathy. Clinicians diagnosed patients from clinical symptoms, serum thyroxine and TRAb, thyroid ultrasound and orbital computed tomography. The CDR3 spans 14 residues. V trimming: 4 bases; J trimming: 8 bases; junction bases outside the gene matches: 8. This clonotype was recorded many times. TCR beta CDR3 regions were amplified from RNA. HTBI primers were employed in a first-round RT-PCR of the TCR CDR3. In TCRdb, the multiplex PCR reads were re-called with MiXCR into one record per CDR3 protein. The sample carries around 500,000 distinct CDR3 sequences, less than 25% recorded once.

The clonotype originates from a woman aged 65 to 85 with Graves' ophthalmopathy. The rearrangement uses TRBV12-3 or TRBV12-4 and TRBJ1-2, with 9 positions matching TRBD1. The sequencing input was blood. CDR3 loop: CASSSPGTGNGYTF. CDR3 DNA: TGTGCCAGCAGTTCCCCCGGGACAGGGAACGGCTACACCTTC.